This record concerns one T cell receptor (beta chain) sequence. The data were taken from a study of cytomegalovirus exposure and HLA in healthy donors. Trimming pared 0 bases from V and 3 bases from J, leaving 8 bases between. Germline-derived CDR1 and CDR2 are SGHRS and YFSETQ. This CDR3 is built from 14 residues. It was with 60 Vbeta and 13 Jbeta primers that the PCR ran. Measured with immunoSEQ multiplex PCR; TCRdb has only the in-frame clones, and not every one. The sample has 79,000 or so clones; 60% to 75% are singletons. This clonotype was obtained from a middle-aged woman in good health and CMV-seropositive. The J gene is TRBJ2-3, the V gene TRBV5-1; weak D call: TRBD1 (5 bases). Sequencing was done on a sample of PBMCs. The CDR3, as DNA: TGCGCCAGCAGCTTGGTTGACAGTACAGATACGCAGTATTTT. Its protein product is CASSLVDSTDTQYF.